The clone carrying this T cell receptor beta chain was counted ten times or more. What it recognizes is unknown. The CDR3 sequence is 12 residues long. From germline, CDR1 is SGHRS and CDR2 YFSETQ. V lost 0 bases to trimming and J lost 6 bases, with 7 bases between them. This sample was included in a study of T-cell memory formation after mild COVID-19. Findings and limits, study-wide: Mainly in CM and EM were contracting CD4+ clones; CD8+ were in EMRA. The finding that pre-infection memory included some responding clones suggested that cross-reactive memory joined.

With constant-segment primers, 5'RACE yielded cDNA libraries of TCR alpha and TCR beta that carried sample barcodes and UMIs. In TCRdb, the 5' RACE reads were re-called with MiXCR into one record per CDR3 protein. The table records some 110,000 distinct CDR3 sequences, about 15% of them present only once. Material for sequencing was PBMCs or a T cell subset sorted from them (not recorded which). This rearrangement joins TRBV5-1 to TRBJ2-7; D call uncertain. This clonotype originated in an adult woman who had mild COVID-19 (a few samples of this study predate the infection). Cell type and time point are not known. The DNA for the CDR3 is TGCGCCAGCAGCTTGGAGGGCGGCGAGCAGTACTTC. This sequence encodes CASSLEGGEQYF.